These 25 T cell receptor beta chains came from one sample sequenced in a study of blood T cell repertoires in COVID-19. Assay: immunoSEQ multiplex PCR; the TCRdb copy retains only in-frame clones and omits some. The sample consists of around 150,000 clones, about 90% of them appearing once. Input material: peripheral blood. These receptors came from a man aged 25 to 40 with COVID-19, enrolled during active disease.

V and J are TRBV28 and TRBJ2-7, with TRBD1 matching 9 bases. CDR3 length equals 14 residues. V trimming: 10 bases; J trimming: 7 bases; junction bases outside the gene matches: 14. Germline assignment: CDR1 MDHEN and CDR2 SYDVKM. For the CDR3, the DNA is TGTGCCACCGAGAGTCGGGACAGGGTGTTTGAGCAGTACTTC. Its translation is CATESRDRVFEQYF.

This sequence joins TRBV6-6 and TRBJ2-1, with no clear D. Germline lookup yields CDR1 MNHNY and CDR2 SVGAGI (reference sequence). The V end was cut by 0 bases, the J end by 7 bases, with 10 bases between. The CDR3 runs to 14 residues. The CDR3 coding sequence is TGTGCCAGCAGTTACTCCTCTACTGCAAATGAGCAGTTCTTC. It codes for CASSYSSTANEQFF.

The chain has TRBV7-9 and TRBJ1-1; D is ambiguous. This CDR3 has 14 residues. V lost 6 bases to trimming and J lost 1 base, with 12 bases between them. Germline CDR1 SEHNR, CDR2 FQNEAQ (reference sequence). The CDR3 bases are TGTGCCAGCAGATTGGGCCTGGGGAACACTGAAGCTTTCTTT. Amino acid sequence: CASRLGLGNTEAFF.

The V and J genes are TRBV10-2 and TRBJ1-2, with 7 bases that match TRBD1. This CDR3 has 14 residues. Germline assignment: CDR1 WSHSY and CDR2 SAAADI. Trimming removed 3 bases from V and 7 bases from J; junction bases left unmatched: 8. The CDR3 loop is CASSDTGVIPGYTF. In DNA, the CDR3 is TGCGCCAGCAGTGACACAGGGGTAATCCCTGGCTACACCTTC.

The V gene is TRBV7-9, the J gene TRBJ1-4; 7 bases align to TRBD1. CDR1 is SEHNR, CDR2 FQNEAQ, per germline (reference sequence). The V gene end was trimmed by 2 bases and the J gene end by 7 bases; junction bases not matched to a gene: 7. The CDR3 runs 15 residues. CDR3 DNA sequence: TGTGCCAGCAGCTTACGTGTACAGGGGCCTGAAAAACTGTTTTTT. Amino acid sequence: CASSLRVQGPEKLFF. Drawing the rest from reference TRBV7-9 and TRBJ1-4, the complete variable domain is DTGVSQNPRHKITKRGQNVTFRCDPISEHNRLYWYRQTLGQGPEFLTYFQNEAQLEKSRLLSDRFSAERPKGSFSTLEIQRTEQGDSAMYLCASSLRVQGPEKLFFGSGTQLSVL.

The chain joins TRBV15 to TRBJ2-7, with D possibly being TRBD1 (6 bases). The germline V gene encodes CDR1 LNHNV and CDR2 YYDKDF (reference sequence). The CDR3 runs to 14 residues. V dropped 0 bases and J dropped 7 bases, with 13 bases sitting between them. The CDR3 region has the DNA TGTGCCACCAGCAGAGATATGGGGGCAGGGGAGCAGTACTTC. Encoded protein: CATSRDMGAGEQYF.

This chain links TRBV25-1 with TRBJ1-4, with a possible D match to TRBD1 (6 bases). Germline V gives CDR1 MGHDK, CDR2 SYGVNS. This CDR3 has 15 residues. Trimming shortened V by 4 bases and J by 4 bases, and 13 bases separated the two germline ends. The DNA of the CDR3 is TGTGCCAGCAGTGCAGACGGGACATATAATGAAAAACTGTTTTTT. Translation: CASSADGTYNEKLFF. The whole variable domain, remainder taken from reference TRBV25-1 and TRBJ1-4, is EADIYQTPRYLVIGTGKKITLECSQTMGHDKMYWYQQDPGMELHLIHYSYGVNSTEKGDLSSESTVSRIRTEHFPLTLESARPSHTSQYLCASSADGTYNEKLFFGSGTQLSVL.

V is TRBV3-1 (or the pseudogene TRBV3-2) and J is TRBJ2-5; 10 positions match TRBD2. This CDR3 region has 17 residues. After removal of 4 bases from V and 5 bases from J, the junction contained 13 bases not matched to a gene. Germline assignment: CDR1 LGHDT and CDR2 YNNKEL (reference sequence). CDR3 nucleotide sequence: TGTGCCAGCAGCCCTCCCCCCCTAGCGGGGGCCTTGGAGACCCAGTACTTC. Its translation is CASSPPPLAGALETQYF.

In its sample, this clone was seen many times. The chain has TRBV6-5 and TRBJ2-5, with D perhaps TRBD2 (6 bases). In germline, CDR1 is MNHEY, CDR2 SVGAGI. CDR3 length: 12 amino acids. The germline V and J ends were trimmed by 7 bases and 5 bases, with 11 bases remaining between them. CDR3 coding DNA: TGTGCCAGCACACCGGGAGATGAGACCCAGTACTTC. As protein: CASTPGDETQYF.

The chain links TRBV15 to TRBJ2-2; a possible D gene is TRBD1 (5 bases). The germline V and J ends were trimmed by 2 bases and 4 bases, with 11 bases remaining between them. Germline values: CDR1 LNHNV, CDR2 YYDKDF (reference sequence). The CDR3 has 15 amino acids. The CDR3 protein is CATSRQGSGTGELFF. The CDR3 coding sequence is TGTGCCACCAGCAGACAGGGAAGTGGCACCGGGGAGCTGTTTTTT.

In its sample, this clone was seen once. V gene TRBV6-5 combines with J gene TRBJ2-7; 10 positions agree with TRBD1. Per the germline V gene, CDR1 is MNHEY and CDR2 is SVGAGI. The V segment lost 2 bases and the J segment 1 base; nucleotides outside the gene matches: 5. CDR3 length: 16 amino acids. The CDR3 reads CASSYVRTGGSYEQYF. DNA for the CDR3: TGTGCCAGCAGTTACGTACGGACAGGGGGATCCTACGAGCAGTACTTC.

The gene calls are TRBV4-3 and TRBJ1-5; D is uncertain. V lost 0 bases, J lost 3 bases, and 9 bases lay in between. Germline loops: CDR1 LGHNA, CDR2 YSLEER. The CDR3 loop spans 15 amino acids. For the CDR3, the DNA is TGCGCCAGCAGCCAAGATGGCGGCGACAATCAGCCCCAGCATTTT. Its protein is CASSQDGGDNQPQHF.

This clone showed up just once. The V and J genes are TRBV7-9 and TRBJ1-1; D ambiguous. Germline assignment: CDR1 SEHNR and CDR2 FQNEAQ (reference sequence). V lost 5 bases and J 6 bases, leaving 10 bases between the germline ends. The CDR3 covers 12 residues. CDR3 amino acids: CASSRESPEAFF. The DNA for the CDR3 is TGTGCCAGCAGCCGGGAGAGTCCTGAAGCTTTCTTT.

This sequence joins TRBV19 and TRBJ1-5, with D possibly TRBD1 on 5 matching bases. V was cut by 5 bases and J by 7 bases, with 15 bases left in between. CDR1 and CDR2 (germline): LNHDA, SQIVND (reference sequence). There are 14 residues in the CDR3. CDR3 coding DNA: TGTGCCAGTAGTTTCCCTGGCGGGGGGCAGCCCCAGCATTTT. Its translation: CASSFPGGGQPQHF.

CDR3 sequence: CASSGTFYLPGELFF. The CDR3 DNA is TGTGCCAGCAGTGGGACATTTTATTTACCCGGGGAGCTGTTTTTT. The V call is TRBV28, the J call TRBJ2-2; possibly TRBD1 for D (6 bases). CDR3 length: 15 residues. V lost 5 bases and J lost 6, with 16 bases in between. CDR1 and CDR2 (germline): MDHEN, SYDVKM.

The table lists this clone with a count of one. The chain has TRBV2 and TRBJ1-3, with 7 bases that match TRBD1. The J segment lost 4 bases and the V segment lost 9 bases, leaving 6 bases of the junction unmatched. From germline, CDR1 is SNHLY and CDR2 FYNNEI. CDR3 size: 13 residues. The CDR3 loop reads CASRTGEGNTIYF. The CDR3 DNA follows: TGTGCCAGTAGGACAGGAGAGGGAAACACCATATATTTT.

The chain employs TRBV5-1 and TRBJ2-6; the match to TRBD1 covers 7 bases. The CDR3 runs to 16 residues. Germline loops: CDR1 SGHRS, CDR2 YFSETQ. V trimming: 2 bases; J trimming: 0 bases; junction bases outside the gene matches: 2. The CDR3 nucleotides are TGCGCCAGCAGCTTTCGGGACAGCTCTGGGGCCAACGTCCTGACTTTC. Translation gives CASSFRDSSGANVLTF.

This clone was seen just once. The V call is TRBV5-1, the J call TRBJ1-4; D is uncertain. The germline V gene has CDR1 SGHRS and CDR2 YFSETQ. The CDR3 has 15 amino acids. Trimming shortened V by 6 bases and J by 0 bases, and 12 bases separated the two germline ends. The CDR3: CASKATPSTNEKLFF. Written as DNA, the CDR3 is TGCGCCAGCAAGGCGACTCCATCAACTAATGAAAAACTGTTTTTT.

The CDR3 DNA reads as TGTGCCAGCAGCTACAGGGGGGGGAACACCGGGGAGCTGTTTTTT. It codes for CASSYRGGNTGELFF. V gene TRBV13 combines with J gene TRBJ2-2, with D perhaps TRBD1 (8 bases). Deletions cut 4 bases from V and 1 base from J, with 10 bases between. The CDR3 has 15 amino acids. Germline CDR1 reads PRHDT; CDR2 reads FYEKMQ (reference sequence).

The V call is TRBV12-5, the J call TRBJ1-5, with D possibly being TRBD1 (5 bases). The germline V gene has CDR1 LGHNT and CDR2 FRNRAP. The V end lost 7 bases, the J end lost 2 bases, and 12 bases lay between the germline ends. This CDR3 is 14 amino acids long. The CDR3 DNA follows: TGTGCTAGTGTGGGGACTGACGGCAATCAGCCCCAGCATTTT. Its translation is CASVGTDGNQPQHF.

The chain combines TRBV7-6 with TRBJ1-1; TRBD1 agrees at 8 bases. Germline assignment: CDR1 SGHVS and CDR2 FNYEAQ. The CDR3 has 13 amino acids. Trimming removed 3 bases from V and 4 bases from J; junction bases left unmatched: 1. The CDR3 reads CASSFGQGTEAFF. The DNA for the CDR3 is TGTGCCAGCAGCTTTGGACAGGGCACTGAAGCTTTCTTT.

The rearrangement uses TRBV5-5 and TRBJ1-2; TRBD1 matches 10 bases. Germline lookup yields CDR1 SGHKS and CDR2 YYEKEE (reference sequence). The trim removed 4 bases at V and 6 bases at J, leaving 12 bases unmatched. The CDR3 runs 16 residues. In nucleotides, the CDR3 is TGTGCCAGCAGCACCAGGACAGGGGGTATTGAAAATGGCTACACCTTC. Its translation is CASSTRTGGIENGYTF.

The chain couples TRBV6-5 to TRBJ2-1; TRBD2 agrees at 7 bases. The V gene end was trimmed by 0 bases and the J gene end by 6 bases; junction bases not matched to a gene: 8. From germline, CDR1 is MNHEY and CDR2 SVGAGI. The CDR3 length is 16 residues. Here the CDR3 DNA reads TGTGCCAGCAGTTACTCGACTAGCTTTTGGGTCAATGAGCAGTTCTTC. This gives the protein CASSYSTSFWVNEQFF.

The chain employs TRBV7-8 and TRBJ2-7, with 7 nucleotides matching TRBD2. The CDR3 extends over 17 amino acids. Unmatched junction bases numbered 19, after V lost 5 bases and J lost 6 bases. The V gene's germline CDR1 is SGHVS and CDR2 FQNEAQ. CDR3 protein: CASSPRLAGAPLGEQYF. DNA of the CDR3: TGTGCCAGCAGCCCCCGACTGGCGGGAGCGCCCCTGGGCGAGCAGTACTTC.

There are a few counts of this clone. The gene calls are TRBV2 and TRBJ1-4; maybe TRBD1 (5 bases). This CDR3 spans 13 amino acids. Trimming pared 3 bases from V and 8 bases from J, leaving 10 bases between. Per germline, CDR1 SNHLY and CDR2 FYNNEI. CDR3 region: CASSDGGYEKLFF. The CDR3 coding sequence is TGTGCCAGCAGTGACGGGGGTTACGAAAAACTGTTTTTT.